The 17 T cell receptor beta chains reported below all come from one sample, sequenced in a study of CD8+CD57+ T cells in acquired aplastic anemia (dated 2018 in TCRdb). TCRdb records Illumina HiSeq 2000 as the sequencer. Profiling of TCR beta VDJ combinations and CDR3 sequences used genomic DNA as the template. TCRdb ran its own pipeline on the public reads, namely fastp trimming at Q25 and MiXCR clone calling, and kept in-frame beta chains. Rows with one shared CDR3 protein collapse into an entry with the most common genes and DNA. This sample is represented by about 110,000 distinct CDR3 sequences; under 60% of them were singletons. The top ten constitute around a third of the sample. Sequences were obtained from sorted CD4+, CD8+, or CD8+CD57+ T cells (not recorded which) from PBMCs. Receptors originate from a human donor in good health, serving as a control.

The chain couples TRBV10-3 to TRBJ2-7, with D possibly being TRBD1 (5 bases). V was cut by 3 bases and J by 1 base, with 13 bases left in between. The germline gives CDR1 ENHRY, CDR2 SYGVKD. The CDR3 has 15 residues. In DNA form, the CDR3 reads TGTGCCATCAGTGAAGGGGAAACTTATTCCTACGAGCAGTACTTC. It is translated as CAISEGETYSYEQYF.

Points on this clonotype: Given the absence of the conserved phenylalanine or tryptophan at the CDR3 end, a read error is likely. The chain recombines TRBV4-3 with TRBJ2-1; 8 positions match TRBD2. The CDR3 length is 20 residues. The J segment lost 0 bases and the V segment lost 0 bases, leaving 13 bases of the junction unmatched. The germline gives CDR1 LGHNA, CDR2 YSLEER. The CDR3 DNA follows: TGCGCCAGCAGCCAAGATTTTTGGAGCGGGGGCCACTACTCCTACAATGAGCAGTTCTCC. It is translated as CASSQDFWSGGHYSYNEQFS.

The sample holds many counts of this clonotype. This rearrangement joins TRBV6-2 or TRBV6-3 to TRBJ1-3; D gene ambiguous. The CDR3 runs 14 residues. CDR1 is MNHEY, CDR2 SVGEGT, per germline. The V and J ends lost 2 bases and 8 bases respectively, with 13 bases between them. In nucleotides, the CDR3 is TGTGCCAGCAGTTACGAGACGTTTCGAGACACCATATATTTT. This encodes CASSYETFRDTIYF.

The table lists this clonotype with a few counts. V is TRBV10-3 and J is TRBJ1-6; D remains ambiguous. The V and J ends lost 5 bases and 5 bases respectively, with 13 bases between them. Looked up from germline, CDR1 is ENHRY and CDR2 is SYGVKD. The CDR3 is 15 amino acids. CDR3 sequence (DNA): TGTGCCATCAGTCAAGGGTCCCCTCATAATTCACCCCTCCACTTT. Translation: CAISQGSPHNSPLHF.

The table lists this clonotype with many counts. The chain couples TRBV9 to TRBJ2-3, with D possibly being TRBD2 (6 bases). Trimming removed 1 base from V and 0 bases from J, with 12 bases in between. Per the germline V gene, CDR1 is SGDLS and CDR2 is YYNGEE. CDR3 length: 16 amino acids. CDR3 in DNA: TGTGCCAGCAGCGTAAGCGGGTCCTCTAGCACAGATACGCAGTATTTT. Translated: CASSVSGSSSTDTQYF.

The gene calls are TRBV6-1 and TRBJ2-2; a possible D gene is TRBD1 (5 bases). The germline V gene encodes CDR1 MNHNS and CDR2 SASEGT. With 8 bases removed from V and 4 bases from J, the gap between germline ends came to 14 bases. This CDR3 is 14 amino acids long. The CDR3 region is CASSARASTGELFF. The DNA for the CDR3 is TGTGCCAGCTCGGCCAGGGCTTCCACCGGGGAGCTGTTTTTT.

Comments on this clonotype: Just one base apart from a much larger clone, this may be a read error. This sequence joins TRBV27 and TRBJ1-5; maybe TRBD1 (6 bases). This CDR3 has 15 amino acids. V lost 6 bases, J lost 2 bases, and 14 bases lay in between. Germline-derived CDR1 and CDR2 are MNHEY and SMNVEV (reference sequence). CDR3 sequence: CASSRGAGGNQPQHF. The CDR3 DNA is TGTGCCAGCAGCCGCGGGGCAGGGGGCAATCAGCCCCAGCATTTT.

This chain links TRBV7-2 with TRBJ1-5; tentative D call: TRBD1 (5 bases). Trimming left V 3 bases short and J 9 bases short, with 18 bases between. CDR1 and CDR2 (germline): SGHTA, FQGNSA. The CDR3 totals 15 residues. The CDR3: CASSLGGARSWPQHF. The CDR3 DNA reads as TGTGCCAGCAGCTTGGGTGGGGCGCGTTCCTGGCCCCAGCATTTT.

This clonotype was counted between two and nine times. V usage is TRBV24-1 and J usage is TRBJ2-1; weak D call: TRBD1 (6 bases). V was pared by 0 bases and J by 6 bases, with 14 bases between. CDR1 is KGHDR, CDR2 SFDVKD, per germline. CDR3 length: 16 residues. CDR3 nucleotides: TGTGCCACCAGTGATTTGGGGCAGGGGTTAGGCAATGAGCAGTTCTTC. It translates to CATSDLGQGLGNEQFF.

CDR3 amino acids: CAISVTPKGIHSSPLHF. CDR3 sequence (DNA): TGTGCCATCAGTGTCACCCCCAAGGGGATCCACTCTTCACCCCTCCACTTT. The rearrangement links TRBV10-3 to TRBJ1-6; tentative D call: TRBD1 (5 bases). There are 17 residues in the CDR3. Germline CDR1 and CDR2: ENHRY and SYGVKD. V lost 4 bases to trimming and J lost 9 bases, with 22 bases between them.

This rearrangement joins TRBV15 to TRBJ2-1; weak D call: TRBD2 (5 bases). Trimming took 3 bases from V and 1 from J, leaving 16 bases between them. Germline CDR1 and CDR2: LNHNV and YYDKDF (reference sequence). This CDR3 comprises 17 residues. In DNA form, the CDR3 reads TGTGCCACCAGCAGGGATGGTAGCACGGGGTCCTACAATGAGCAGTTCTTC. Translated: CATSRDGSTGSYNEQFF.

V is TRBV30 and J is TRBJ1-2; D not certain. Per the germline V gene, CDR1 is GTSNPN and CDR2 is SVGIG (reference sequence). Trimming removed 0 bases from V and 6 bases from J, with 8 bases in between. The CDR3 spans 12 residues. CDR3 DNA: TGTGCCTGGAGTGTAAATAGGGATGGCTACACCTTC. Translating gives CAWSVNRDGYTF.

CDR3 in amino acids: CASSIGSAGVNTEAFF. DNA of the CDR3: TGTGCCAGTAGTATAGGTTCAGCAGGGGTGAACACTGAAGCTTTCTTT. The rearrangement joins TRBV19 to TRBJ1-1, with D possibly matching TRBD1 (6 bases). Trimming removed 1 base from V and 0 bases from J, with 12 bases in between. CDR3 size: 16 residues. Germline V gives CDR1 LNHDA, CDR2 SQIVND (reference sequence).

In this sample, this clonotype turned up many times. V is TRBV5-1 and J is TRBJ2-7; 9 nucleotides line up with TRBD1. Trimming at V came to 5 bases and at J to 2 bases, leaving 5 bases not matched to a gene. This CDR3 comprises 14 residues. The germline gives CDR1 SGHRS, CDR2 YFSETQ. The CDR3 protein is CASRMGQGTYEQYF. Here the CDR3 DNA reads TGCGCCAGCAGGATGGGACAGGGTACCTACGAGCAGTACTTC.

This clonotype was seen a handful of times. This chain connects TRBV7-6 to TRBJ1-4; maybe TRBD1 (5 bases). This CDR3 has 17 residues. Trimming removed 5 bases from V and 5 bases from J, with 21 bases in between. Germline V gene lookup returns CDR1 SGHVS and CDR2 FNYEAQ. CDR3 DNA sequence: TGTGCCAGCAGCCCCAAATCGGGACTGCCTTTGAATGAAAAACTGTTTTTT. Translated, it gives CASSPKSGLPLNEKLFF.

In its sample, this clonotype was seen many times. The chain uses TRBV7-6 and TRBJ2-1, with 9 positions matching TRBD2. From germline, CDR1 is SGHVS and CDR2 FNYEAQ. The CDR3 extends over 14 amino acids. With V trimmed by 4 bases and J by 5 bases, 3 bases remained unmatched. CDR3 DNA sequence: TGTGCCAGCAGCTCTCGACTAGCGGACAATGAGCAGTTCTTC. Protein: CASSSRLADNEQFF.

This clonotype has at least ten counts. V gene TRBV12-3 or TRBV12-4 combines with J gene TRBJ2-7; D might be TRBD2 (6 bases). Trimming removed 5 bases at V and 6 bases at J, with 17 bases between. This CDR3 has 14 residues. The chain's CDR3 is CASSLPGLKSEQYF. CDR3 nucleotides: TGTGCCAGCAGTCTACCGGGACTCAAAAGCGAGCAGTACTTC.